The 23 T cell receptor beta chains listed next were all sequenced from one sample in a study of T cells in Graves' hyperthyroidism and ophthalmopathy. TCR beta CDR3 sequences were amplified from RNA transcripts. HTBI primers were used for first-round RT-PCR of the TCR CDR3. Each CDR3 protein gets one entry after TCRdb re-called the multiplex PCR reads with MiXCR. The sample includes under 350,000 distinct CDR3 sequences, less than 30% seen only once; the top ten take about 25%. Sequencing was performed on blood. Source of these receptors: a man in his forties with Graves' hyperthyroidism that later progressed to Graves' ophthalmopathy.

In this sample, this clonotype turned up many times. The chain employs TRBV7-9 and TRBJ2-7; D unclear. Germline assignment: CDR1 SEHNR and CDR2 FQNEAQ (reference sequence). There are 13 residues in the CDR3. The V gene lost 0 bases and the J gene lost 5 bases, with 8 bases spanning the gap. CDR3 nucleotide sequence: TGTGCCAGCAGCTTAGCGCGAGAGAACGAGCAGTACTTC. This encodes CASSLARENEQYF.

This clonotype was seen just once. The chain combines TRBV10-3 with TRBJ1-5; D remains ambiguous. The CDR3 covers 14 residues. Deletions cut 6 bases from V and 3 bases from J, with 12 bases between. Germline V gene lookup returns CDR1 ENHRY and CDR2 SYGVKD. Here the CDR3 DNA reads TGTGCCATCAGCCCTGACGGCTACAATCAGCCCCAGCATTTT. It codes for CAISPDGYNQPQHF.

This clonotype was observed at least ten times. CDR3 residues: CASRMGLEETQYF. The CDR3, as DNA: TGTGCCAGCAGGATGGGACTCGAAGAGACCCAGTACTTC. The rearrangement uses TRBV11-2 and TRBJ2-5; D perhaps matches TRBD2 (6 bases). CDR3 length: 13 residues. The germline V gene encodes CDR1 SGHAT and CDR2 FQNNGV. V lost 6 bases to trimming and J lost 3 bases, with 11 bases between them.

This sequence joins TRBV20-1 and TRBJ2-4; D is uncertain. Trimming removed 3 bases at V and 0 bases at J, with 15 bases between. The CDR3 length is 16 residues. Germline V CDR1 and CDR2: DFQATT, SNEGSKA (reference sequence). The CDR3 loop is CSASDWAVLAKNIQYF. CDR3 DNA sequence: TGCAGTGCTAGTGATTGGGCAGTCTTAGCCAAAAACATTCAGTACTTC.

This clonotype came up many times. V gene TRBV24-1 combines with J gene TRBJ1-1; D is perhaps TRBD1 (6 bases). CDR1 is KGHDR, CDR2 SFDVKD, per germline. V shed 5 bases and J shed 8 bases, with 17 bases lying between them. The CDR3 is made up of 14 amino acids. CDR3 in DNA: TGTGCCACCAGTGGTCCCGACAGGCCTTGGGAAGCTTTCTTT. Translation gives CATSGPDRPWEAFF.

The CDR3 sequence is CASSRSSAGGGGETQYF. The CDR3 nucleotides are TGTGCCAGCAGCCGATCTTCAGCGGGAGGAGGTGGCGAGACCCAGTACTTC. The J gene is TRBJ2-5, the V gene TRBV3-1; 9 bases line up with TRBD2. Germline V gene sequence: CDR1 LGHDT, CDR2 YNNKEL (reference sequence). V was pared by 4 bases and J by 5 bases, with 14 bases of the junction left unmatched. CDR3 length: 17 residues.

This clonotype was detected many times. The CDR3 sequence is CASSYSGWIGEKETQYF. As DNA, the CDR3 is TGTGCCAGCAGTTACTCGGGCTGGATCGGCGAGAAAGAGACCCAGTACTTC. The chain joins TRBV6-2 or TRBV6-3 to TRBJ2-5; unclear D gene. Looked up from germline, CDR1 is MNHEY and CDR2 is SVGEGT. This CDR3 region has 17 residues. Trimming shortened V by 0 bases and J by 3 bases, and 17 bases separated the two germline ends.

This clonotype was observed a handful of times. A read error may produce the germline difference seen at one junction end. This CDR3 is CSASRGQGHPHF. CDR3 coding DNA: TGCAGTGCTAGTCGGGGTCAGGGCCATCCTCACTTC. This chain joins TRBV20-1 and TRBJ1-2; D perhaps matches TRBD1 (5 bases). CDR3 size: 12 residues. In germline, CDR1 is DFQATT, CDR2 SNEGSKA (reference sequence).

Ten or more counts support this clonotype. The CDR3 region has the DNA TGTGCCAGCAGTTTTCGGCGGAACACTGAAGCTTTCTTT. As protein: CASSFRRNTEAFF. The chain uses TRBV12-3 or TRBV12-4 and TRBJ1-1; D not certain. V was pared by 3 bases and J by 1 base, with 6 bases between. The CDR3 covers 13 residues.

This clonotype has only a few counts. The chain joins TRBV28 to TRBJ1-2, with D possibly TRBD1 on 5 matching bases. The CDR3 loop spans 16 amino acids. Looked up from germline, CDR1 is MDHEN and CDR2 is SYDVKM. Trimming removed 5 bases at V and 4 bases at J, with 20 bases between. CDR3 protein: CASSPRPGTELYGYTF. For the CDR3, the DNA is TGTGCCAGCAGTCCGCGACCTGGGACTGAACTCTATGGCTACACCTTC.

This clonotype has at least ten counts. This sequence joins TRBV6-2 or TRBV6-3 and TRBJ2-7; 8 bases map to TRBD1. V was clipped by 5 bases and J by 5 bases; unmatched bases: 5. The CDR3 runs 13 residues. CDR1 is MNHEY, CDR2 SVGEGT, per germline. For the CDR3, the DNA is TGTGCCAGCAGTGGACAGGGTTTCCACGAGCAGTACTTC. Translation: CASSGQGFHEQYF.

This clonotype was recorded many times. CDR3: CATSDPDRTYEQYF. The CDR3 coding sequence is TGTGCCACCAGTGATCCGGACAGGACCTACGAGCAGTACTTC. This rearrangement joins TRBV24-1 to TRBJ2-7; the match to TRBD1 covers 7 bases. Losses at the gene ends were 3 bases for V and 2 bases for J; bases not matched to a gene: 3. The germline CDR1 and CDR2 sequences are KGHDR and SFDVKD. The CDR3 consists of 14 residues.

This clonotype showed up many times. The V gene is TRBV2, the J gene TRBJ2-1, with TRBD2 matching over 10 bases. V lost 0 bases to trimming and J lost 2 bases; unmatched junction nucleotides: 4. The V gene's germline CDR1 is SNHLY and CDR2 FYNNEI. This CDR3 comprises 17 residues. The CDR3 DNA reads TGTGCCAGCAGTGAAGCAGGCAGCGGGAGGGCCTACAATGAGCAGTTCTTC. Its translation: CASSEAGSGRAYNEQFF.

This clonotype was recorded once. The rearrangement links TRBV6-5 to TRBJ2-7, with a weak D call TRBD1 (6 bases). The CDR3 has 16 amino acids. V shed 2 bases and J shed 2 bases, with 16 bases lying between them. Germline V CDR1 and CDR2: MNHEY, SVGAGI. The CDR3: CASSYGLQGSTYEQYF. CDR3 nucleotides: TGTGCCAGCAGTTACGGGTTGCAGGGGAGCACCTACGAGCAGTACTTC.

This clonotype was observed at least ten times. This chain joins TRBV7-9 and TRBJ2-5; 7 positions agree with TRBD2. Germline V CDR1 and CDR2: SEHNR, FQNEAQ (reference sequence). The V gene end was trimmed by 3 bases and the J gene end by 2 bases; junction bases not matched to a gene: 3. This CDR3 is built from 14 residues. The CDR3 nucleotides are TGTGCCAGCAGCTTCCGGGACTATCAAGAGACCCAGTACTTC. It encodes CASSFRDYQETQYF.

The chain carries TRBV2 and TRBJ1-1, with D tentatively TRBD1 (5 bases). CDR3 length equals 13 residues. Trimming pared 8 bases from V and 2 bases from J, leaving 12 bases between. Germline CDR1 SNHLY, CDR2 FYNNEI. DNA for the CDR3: TGTGCCAGCGGAAACCAGGGTAACACTGAAGCTTTCTTT. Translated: CASGNQGNTEAFF.

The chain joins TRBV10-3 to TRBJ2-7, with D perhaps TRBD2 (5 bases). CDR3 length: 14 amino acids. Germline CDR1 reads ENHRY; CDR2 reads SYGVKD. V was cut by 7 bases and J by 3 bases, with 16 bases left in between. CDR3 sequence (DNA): TGTGCCATCAATATACGGGGAGAGGGCTACGAGCAGTACTTC. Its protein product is CAINIRGEGYEQYF.

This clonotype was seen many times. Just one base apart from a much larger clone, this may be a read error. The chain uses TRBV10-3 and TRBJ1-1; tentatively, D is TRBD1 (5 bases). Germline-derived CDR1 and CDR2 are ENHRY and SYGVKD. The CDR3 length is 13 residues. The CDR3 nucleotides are TGTGCCGTCAGTGACGGGGAGGGGACTGAAGCTTTCTTT. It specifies CAVSDGEGTEAFF.

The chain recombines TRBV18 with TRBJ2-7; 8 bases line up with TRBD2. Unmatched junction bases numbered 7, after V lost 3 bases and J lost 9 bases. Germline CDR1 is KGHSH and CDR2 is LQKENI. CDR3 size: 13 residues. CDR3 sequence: CASSPSNRGGQYF. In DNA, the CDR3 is TGTGCCAGCTCACCCTCGAATCGGGGGGGGCAGTACTTC.

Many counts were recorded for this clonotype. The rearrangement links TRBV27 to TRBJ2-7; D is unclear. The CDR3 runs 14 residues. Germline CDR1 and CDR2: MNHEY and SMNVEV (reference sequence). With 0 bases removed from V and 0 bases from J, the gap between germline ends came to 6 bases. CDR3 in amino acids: CASSLSRYSYEQYF. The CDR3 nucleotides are TGTGCCAGCAGTTTATCCAGGTACTCCTACGAGCAGTACTTC.

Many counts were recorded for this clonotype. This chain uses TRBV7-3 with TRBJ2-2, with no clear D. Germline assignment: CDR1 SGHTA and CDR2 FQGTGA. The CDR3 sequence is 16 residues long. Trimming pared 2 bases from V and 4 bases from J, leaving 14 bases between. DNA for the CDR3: TGTGCCAGCAGCTTACAGCCATCGATATTCACCGGGGAGCTGTTTTTT. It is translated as CASSLQPSIFTGELFF. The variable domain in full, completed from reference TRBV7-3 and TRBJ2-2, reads GAGVSQTPSNKVTEKGKYVELRCDPISGHTALYWYRQSLGQGPEFLIYFQGTGAADDSGLPNDRFFAVRPEGSVSTLKIQRTERGDSAVYLCASSLQPSIFTGELFFGEGSRLTVL.

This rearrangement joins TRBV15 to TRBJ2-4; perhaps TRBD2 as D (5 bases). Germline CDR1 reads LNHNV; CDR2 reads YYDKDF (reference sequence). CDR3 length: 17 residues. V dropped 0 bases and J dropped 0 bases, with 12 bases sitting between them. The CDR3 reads CATSRDLSGLAKNIQYF. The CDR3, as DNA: TGTGCCACCAGCAGAGATCTCAGCGGTTTAGCCAAAAACATTCAGTACTTC.

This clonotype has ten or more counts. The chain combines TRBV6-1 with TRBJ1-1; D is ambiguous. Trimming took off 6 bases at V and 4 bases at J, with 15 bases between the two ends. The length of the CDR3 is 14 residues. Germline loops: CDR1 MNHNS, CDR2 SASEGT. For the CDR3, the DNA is TGTGCCAGCAGGCCCCCTTCTCGGGCCACTGAAGCTTTCTTT. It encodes CASRPPSRATEAFF.